Sequencing of this T cell receptor beta chain was carried out in a study of blood T cell repertoires in COVID-19. Study context: There were acute and convalescent COVID-19 samples, and they came from the United States, Italy and Spain. The cDNA or gDNA used as material had been derived from T cells, B-cell-depleted T cells, or PBMCs.

Germline CDR1 LNHDA, CDR2 SQIVND (reference sequence). CDR3 size: 14 residues. Trimming took 5 bases from V and 2 from J; bases not matched to a gene: 3. Enrollment of patients from Seattle took place during active infection, with longitudinal follow-up. In the original workflow: Reference gene primer amplification in the assay estimated nucleated cell counts. Data came from immunoSEQ multiplex PCR; TCRdb stores just in-frame clones and leaves some out. That table gives V, J and clone size, and the DNA gave D and trimming. The data hold roughly 440,000 clones, with about 91% observed a single time. This sequence originates from a woman in her forties or fifties with COVID-19, enrolled during active disease. The V gene is TRBV19, the J gene TRBJ2-7; TRBD2 agrees at 10 bases. Input material: peripheral blood. The CDR3 reads CASSASGGPYEQYF. The CDR3 coding sequence is TGTGCCAGTAGTGCTAGCGGGGGACCCTACGAGCAGTACTTC.